A single sample is the source of the 10 T cell receptor beta chains below, sequenced in a study of shared clonotypes between healthy human individuals. Assay: immunoSEQ multiplex PCR; the TCRdb copy retains only in-frame clones and omits some. The sample records around 2,000,000 clones, about 95% being singletons. In the naive CD8 group, cells lacked CD45RO and were positively selected for CCR7, so terminally differentiated effector memory CD45RA+ cells were left out. The sample consisted of naive CD8+ T cells sorted from blood. Receptors were obtained from a man between 18 and 29 years old in good health.

The rearrangement uses TRBV7-9 and TRBJ1-1; 7 bases align to TRBD1. This CDR3 contains 14 residues. V gave up 4 bases and J gave up 2 bases; unmatched junction bases: 4. The germline CDR1 and CDR2 sequences are SEHNR and FQNEAQ (reference sequence). As DNA, the CDR3 is TGTGCCAGCAGCTCTTGGACAGGAAACACTGAAGCTTTCTTT. Translation gives CASSSWTGNTEAFF. Full variable domain (rest looked up from reference TRBV7-9 and TRBJ1-1): DTGVSQNPRHKITKRGQNVTFRCDPISEHNRLYWYRQTLGQGPEFLTYFQNEAQLEKSRLLSDRFSAERPKGSFSTLEIQRTEQGDSAMYLCASSSWTGNTEAFFGQGTRLTVV.

This sequence joins TRBV7-9 and TRBJ2-2; no clear D gene. This CDR3 spans 12 amino acids. From germline, CDR1 is SEHNR and CDR2 FQNEAQ (reference sequence). V lost 11 bases to trimming and J lost 4 bases, with 11 bases between them. This chain's CDR3 is CAPKEPTGELFF. Here the CDR3 DNA reads TGTGCCCCCAAGGAGCCCACCGGGGAGCTGTTTTTT.

CDR3 residues: CATSTVNSYEQYF. CDR3 DNA sequence: TGTGCCACCAGCACGGTCAACTCCTACGAGCAGTACTTC. The rearrangement links TRBV15 to TRBJ2-7; D is unclear. The germline V gene has CDR1 LNHNV and CDR2 YYDKDF (reference sequence). The CDR3 length is 13 residues. Trimming cost V 4 bases and J 0 bases, with 7 bases left between them.

The V and J genes are TRBV13 and TRBJ1-2, with D unclear. This CDR3 has 12 amino acids. Germline V gene sequence: CDR1 PRHDT, CDR2 FYEKMQ (reference sequence). Trimming pared 9 bases from V and 0 bases from J, leaving 8 bases between. CDR3 sequence (DNA): TGTGCCAGTACAGTGACTAACTATGGCTACACCTTC. Its protein is CASTVTNYGYTF.

The chain is built from TRBV5-4 and TRBJ1-2; no reliable D call. Germline CDR1 reads SGHNT; CDR2 reads YYREEE (reference sequence). This CDR3 has 12 residues. The V and J ends lost 1 base and 2 bases respectively, with 3 bases between them. The CDR3 here is CASSLSNYGYTF. The CDR3 DNA reads TGTGCCAGCAGCTTGTCAAACTATGGCTACACCTTC.

The CDR3 DNA follows: TGTGCCAGCAGTTTGTCCACAGGGGGAGTGTGGGAAAAACTGTTTTTT. Translation gives CASSLSTGGVWEKLFF. This chain connects TRBV27 to TRBJ1-4; 8 nucleotides align to TRBD1. Looked up from germline, CDR1 is MNHEY and CDR2 is SMNVEV (reference sequence). V lost 3 bases, J lost 8 bases, and 11 bases stayed unmatched. The CDR3 loop spans 16 amino acids.

For this clone: The same CDR3 arises from other DNA sequences in this sample as well. This sequence joins TRBV9 and TRBJ2-7, with D maybe TRBD1 (5 bases). CDR3 length: 14 residues. Germline CDR1 SGDLS, CDR2 YYNGEE. The V gene lost 0 bases and the J gene lost 1 base, with 8 bases spanning the gap. CDR3 protein: CASSVGPGSYEQYF. The CDR3 nucleotides are TGTGCCAGCAGCGTAGGTCCAGGGTCCTACGAGCAGTACTTC.

DNA of the CDR3: TGTGCCAGCAGTTCGGGACTAGCGGGAAACGAGCAGTACTTC. Translating it yields CASSSGLAGNEQYF. The V and J genes are TRBV6-5 and TRBJ2-7; 13 bases match TRBD2. Germline values: CDR1 MNHEY, CDR2 SVGAGI. The CDR3 sequence is 14 residues long. After removal of 4 bases from V and 5 bases from J, the junction contained 2 bases not matched to a gene.

This clone was seen once. The rearrangement links TRBV7-9 to TRBJ1-6; D unclear. The V and J ends lost 5 bases and 7 bases respectively, with 12 bases between them. The CDR3 is 14 residues long. The germline CDR1 and CDR2 sequences are SEHNR and FQNEAQ (reference sequence). The CDR3 region is CASSSTGSNSPLHF. CDR3 bases: TGTGCCAGCAGCAGTACCGGAAGCAATTCACCCCTCCACTTT.

The chain joins TRBV7-9 to TRBJ2-5, with D tentatively TRBD1 or TRBD2 (5 bases each). The CDR3 totals 17 residues. CDR1 and CDR2 from the germline V gene are SEHNR and FQNEAQ (reference sequence). Trimming took off 3 bases at V and 2 bases at J, with 19 bases between the two ends. This CDR3 is CASSFPGRETVQETQYF. CDR3 sequence (DNA): TGTGCCAGCAGCTTCCCGGGCAGGGAGACCGTACAAGAGACCCAGTACTTC.